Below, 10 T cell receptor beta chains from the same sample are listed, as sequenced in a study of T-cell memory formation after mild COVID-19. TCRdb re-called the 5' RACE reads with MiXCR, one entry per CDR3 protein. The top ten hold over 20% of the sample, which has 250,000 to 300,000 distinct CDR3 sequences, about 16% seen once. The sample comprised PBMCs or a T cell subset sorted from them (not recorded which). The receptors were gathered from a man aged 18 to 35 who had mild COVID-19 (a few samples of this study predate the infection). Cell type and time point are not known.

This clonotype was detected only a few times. CDR3 region: CASSLRNNEQFF. The CDR3 nucleotides read TGCGCCAGCAGCCTCAGAAACAATGAGCAGTTCTTC. The chain recombines TRBV4-3 with TRBJ2-1; D call uncertain. CDR1 is LGHNA, CDR2 YSLEER, per germline. With 4 bases removed from V and 5 bases from J, the gap between germline ends came to 6 bases. There are 12 residues in the CDR3.

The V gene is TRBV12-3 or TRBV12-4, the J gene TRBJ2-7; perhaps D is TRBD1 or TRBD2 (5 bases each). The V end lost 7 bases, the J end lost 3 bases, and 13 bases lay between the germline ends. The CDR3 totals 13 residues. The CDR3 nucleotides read TGTGCCAGCACCCTGGGACCGCTCTACGAGCAGTACTTC. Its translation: CASTLGPLYEQYF.

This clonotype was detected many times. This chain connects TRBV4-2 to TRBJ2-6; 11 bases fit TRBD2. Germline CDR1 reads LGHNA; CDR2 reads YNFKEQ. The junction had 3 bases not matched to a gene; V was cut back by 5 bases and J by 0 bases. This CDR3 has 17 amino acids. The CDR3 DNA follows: TGTGCCAGCAGCAGTAGCGGGGGGGCCTCTGGGGCCAACGTCCTGACTTTC. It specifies CASSSSGGASGANVLTF.

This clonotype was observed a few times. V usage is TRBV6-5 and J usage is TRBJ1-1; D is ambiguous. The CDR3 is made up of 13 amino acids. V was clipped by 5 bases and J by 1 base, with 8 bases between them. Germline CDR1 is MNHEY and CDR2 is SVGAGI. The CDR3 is CASSKVGNTEAFF. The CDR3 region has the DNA TGTGCCAGCAGTAAGGTCGGGAACACTGAAGCTTTCTTT.

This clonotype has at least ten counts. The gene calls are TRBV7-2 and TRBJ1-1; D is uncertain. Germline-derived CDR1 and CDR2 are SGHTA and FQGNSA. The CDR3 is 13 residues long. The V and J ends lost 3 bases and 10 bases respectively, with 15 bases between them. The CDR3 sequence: CASSFMLDGGAFF. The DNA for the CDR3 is TGTGCCAGCAGCTTTATGTTGGACGGAGGAGCTTTCTTT.

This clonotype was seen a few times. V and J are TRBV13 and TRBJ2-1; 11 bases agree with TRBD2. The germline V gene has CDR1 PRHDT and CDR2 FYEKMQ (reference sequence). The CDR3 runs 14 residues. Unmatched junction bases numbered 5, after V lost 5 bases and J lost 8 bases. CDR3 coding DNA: TGTGCCAGCAGCCTCCGGACTAGCGGGCATGAGCAGTTCTTC. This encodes CASSLRTSGHEQFF.

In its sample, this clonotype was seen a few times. The CDR3 here is CASIRQKASTDTQYF. CDR3 nucleotide sequence: TGTGCCAGCATTCGACAGAAAGCTAGCACAGATACGCAGTATTTT. The chain uses TRBV6-1 and TRBJ2-3; D is possibly TRBD1 (5 bases). The CDR3 length is 15 residues. CDR1 is MNHNS, CDR2 SASEGT, per germline. V lost 7 bases and J 0 bases, leaving 14 bases between the germline ends.

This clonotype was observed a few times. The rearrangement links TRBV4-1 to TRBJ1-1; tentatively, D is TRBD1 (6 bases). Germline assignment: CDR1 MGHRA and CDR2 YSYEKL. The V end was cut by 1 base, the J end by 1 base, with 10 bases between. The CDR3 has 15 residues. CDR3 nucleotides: TGCGCCAGCAGCCAAGCAGGGGTGGGGAACACTGAAGCTTTCTTT. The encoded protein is CASSQAGVGNTEAFF.

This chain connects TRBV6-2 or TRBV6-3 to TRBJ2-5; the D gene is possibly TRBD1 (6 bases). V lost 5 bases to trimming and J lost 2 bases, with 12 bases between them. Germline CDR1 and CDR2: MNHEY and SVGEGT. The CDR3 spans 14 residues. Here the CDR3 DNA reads TGTGCCAGCAGTACCCCGGGACAACAAGAGACCCAGTACTTC. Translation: CASSTPGQQETQYF.

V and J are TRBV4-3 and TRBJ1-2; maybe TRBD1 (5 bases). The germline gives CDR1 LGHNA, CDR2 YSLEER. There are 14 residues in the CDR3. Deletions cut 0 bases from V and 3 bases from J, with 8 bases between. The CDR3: CASSQETAYYGYTF. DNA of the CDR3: TGCGCCAGCAGCCAAGAGACAGCCTACTATGGCTACACCTTC.